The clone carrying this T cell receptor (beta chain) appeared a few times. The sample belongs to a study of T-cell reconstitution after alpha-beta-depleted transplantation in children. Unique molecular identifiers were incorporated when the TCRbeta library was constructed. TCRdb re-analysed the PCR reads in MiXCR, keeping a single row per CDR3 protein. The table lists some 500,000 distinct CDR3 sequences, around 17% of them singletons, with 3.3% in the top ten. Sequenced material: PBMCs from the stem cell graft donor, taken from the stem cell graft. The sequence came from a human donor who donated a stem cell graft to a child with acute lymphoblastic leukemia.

Here the CDR3 DNA reads TGTGCCACCAGCAGAGATTCCCGGGAGGGCCCCGAGCAGTACTTC. Encoded protein: CATSRDSREGPEQYF. This chain connects TRBV15 to TRBJ2-7, with 8 bases aligning to TRBD2. V was pared by 0 bases and J by 6 bases, with 7 bases of the junction left unmatched. The CDR3 extends over 15 amino acids. CDR1 LNHNV and CDR2 YYDKDF come from the germline V gene (reference sequence).